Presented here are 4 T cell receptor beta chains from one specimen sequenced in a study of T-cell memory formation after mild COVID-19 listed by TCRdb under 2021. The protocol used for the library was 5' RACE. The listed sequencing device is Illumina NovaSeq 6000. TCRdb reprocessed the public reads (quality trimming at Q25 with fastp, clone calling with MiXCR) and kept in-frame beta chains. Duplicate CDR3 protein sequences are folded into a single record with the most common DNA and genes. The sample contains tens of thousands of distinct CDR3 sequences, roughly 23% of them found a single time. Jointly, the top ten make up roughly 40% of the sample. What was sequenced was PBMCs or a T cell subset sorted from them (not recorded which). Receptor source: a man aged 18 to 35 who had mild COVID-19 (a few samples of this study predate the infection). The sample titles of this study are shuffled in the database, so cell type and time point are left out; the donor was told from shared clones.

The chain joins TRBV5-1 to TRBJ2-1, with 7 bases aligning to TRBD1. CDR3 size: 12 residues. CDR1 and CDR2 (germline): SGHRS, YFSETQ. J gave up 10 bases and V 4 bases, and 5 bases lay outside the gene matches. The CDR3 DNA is TGCGCCAGCAGCCACGACAGGGACGAGCAGTTCTTC. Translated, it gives CASSHDRDEQFF.

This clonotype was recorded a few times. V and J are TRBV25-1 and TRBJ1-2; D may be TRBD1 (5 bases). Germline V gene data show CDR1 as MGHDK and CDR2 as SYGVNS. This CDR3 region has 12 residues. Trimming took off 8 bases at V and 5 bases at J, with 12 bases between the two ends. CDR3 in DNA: TGTGCCAGCGGGGACGGTTATTATGGCTACACCTTC. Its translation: CASGDGYYGYTF.

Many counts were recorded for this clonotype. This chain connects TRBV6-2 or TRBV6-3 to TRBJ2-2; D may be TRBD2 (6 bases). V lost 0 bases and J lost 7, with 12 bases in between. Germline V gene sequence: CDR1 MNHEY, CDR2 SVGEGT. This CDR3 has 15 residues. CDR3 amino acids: CASSYSPGENGELFF. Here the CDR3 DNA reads TGTGCCAGCAGTTACTCACCGGGAGAGAACGGGGAGCTGTTTTTT.

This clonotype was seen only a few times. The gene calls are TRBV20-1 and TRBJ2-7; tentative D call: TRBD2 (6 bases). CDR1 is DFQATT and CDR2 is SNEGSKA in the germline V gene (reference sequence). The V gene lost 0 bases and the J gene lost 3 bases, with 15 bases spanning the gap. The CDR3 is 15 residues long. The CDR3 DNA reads TGCAGTGCTAGAGATAGGCGGGGCTTGGGCTACGAGCAGTACTTC. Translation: CSARDRRGLGYEQYF.